The rows below give T cell receptor beta chains drawn from one sample of a study of T cell responses to AZD1222 COVID-19 vaccine. Libraries were prepared by immunoSEQ multiplex PCR; TCRdb keeps only in-frame clonotypes and omits some of them. This table holds some 130,000 clones, under 95% found once. The specimen comprised peripheral blood, sampled 28 days after the second AZD1222 dose. The origin of the receptors is an adult who received the AZD1222 COVID-19 vaccine. The CDR3 runs from the conserved cysteine through the conserved F or W. A D gene is named only where the DNA matches it firmly.

D gene: TRBD2; V gene: TRBV27; J gene: TRBJ2-1; CDR3 protein: CASSRQGLAGLSSYNEQFF
D gene: -; V gene: TRBV7-2; J gene: TRBJ1-1; CDR3 protein: CASSSYNTEAFF
D gene: -; V gene: TRBV7-9; J gene: TRBJ1-2; CDR3 protein: CASSLGDPLGGYTF
D gene: TRBD2; V gene: TRBV7-9; J gene: TRBJ2-3; CDR3 protein: CASSFRTSGRASNTQYF
D gene: -; V gene: TRBV7-8; J gene: TRBJ1-5; CDR3 protein: CASSLLFRGDQPQHF
D gene: TRBD2; V gene: TRBV7-9; J gene: TRBJ2-1; CDR3 protein: CASSLLLPAGAGDNEQFF
D gene: -; V gene: TRBV7-8; J gene: TRBJ1-2; CDR3 protein: CASSPRAQRDYGYTF
D gene: -; V gene: TRBV28; J gene: TRBJ1-2; CDR3 protein: CASTQASNYGYTF
D gene: -; V gene: TRBV28; J gene: TRBJ2-1; CDR3 protein: CASSLPPGGVEREQFF
D gene: -; V gene: TRBV5-6; J gene: TRBJ2-2; CDR3 protein: CASSLTGSATGELFF
D gene: TRBD1; V gene: TRBV7-8; J gene: TRBJ1-2; CDR3 protein: CASSPGTVKVTGYTF